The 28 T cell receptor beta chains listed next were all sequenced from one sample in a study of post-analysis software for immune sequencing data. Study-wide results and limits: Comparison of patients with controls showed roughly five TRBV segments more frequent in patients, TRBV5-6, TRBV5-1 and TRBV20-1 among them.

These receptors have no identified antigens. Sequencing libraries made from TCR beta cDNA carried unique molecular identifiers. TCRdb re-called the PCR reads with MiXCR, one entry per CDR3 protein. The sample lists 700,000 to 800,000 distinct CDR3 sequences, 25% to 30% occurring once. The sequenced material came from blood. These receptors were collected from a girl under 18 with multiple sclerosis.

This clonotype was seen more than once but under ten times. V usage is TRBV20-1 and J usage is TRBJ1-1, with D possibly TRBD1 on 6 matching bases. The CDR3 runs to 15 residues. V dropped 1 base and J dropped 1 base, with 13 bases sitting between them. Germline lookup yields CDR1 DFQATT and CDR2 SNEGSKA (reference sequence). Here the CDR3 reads CSARAGAGRNTEAFF. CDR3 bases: TGCAGTGCTAGAGCGGGGGCTGGGCGGAACACTGAAGCTTTCTTT.

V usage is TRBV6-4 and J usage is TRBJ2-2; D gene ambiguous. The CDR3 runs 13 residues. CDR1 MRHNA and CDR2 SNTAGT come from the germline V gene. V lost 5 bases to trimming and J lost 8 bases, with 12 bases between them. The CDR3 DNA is TGTGCCAGCAGTTCGAGCATCTTAGGGGAGCTGTTTTTT. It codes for CASSSSILGELFF.

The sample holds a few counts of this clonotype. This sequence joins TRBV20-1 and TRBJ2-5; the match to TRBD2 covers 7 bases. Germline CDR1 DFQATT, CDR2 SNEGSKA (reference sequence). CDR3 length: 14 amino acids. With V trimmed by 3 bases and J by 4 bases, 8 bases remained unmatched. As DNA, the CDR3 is TGCAGTGCTAGCCCTTGGACTAGTCTAGAGACCCAGTACTTC. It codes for CSASPWTSLETQYF.

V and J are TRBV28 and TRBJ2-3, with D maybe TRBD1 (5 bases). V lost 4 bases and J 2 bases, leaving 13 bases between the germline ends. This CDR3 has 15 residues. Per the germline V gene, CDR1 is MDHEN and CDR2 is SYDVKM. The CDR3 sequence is CASSSDQGITDTQYF. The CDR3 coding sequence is TGTGCCAGCAGTTCTGACCAGGGAATCACAGATACGCAGTATTTT.

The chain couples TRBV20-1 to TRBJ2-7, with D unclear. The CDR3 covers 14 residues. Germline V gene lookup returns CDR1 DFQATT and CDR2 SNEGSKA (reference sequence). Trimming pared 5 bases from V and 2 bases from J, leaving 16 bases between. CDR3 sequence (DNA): TGCAGTGCTGGGTGGAATATTCCCCCCTACGAGCAGTACTTC. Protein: CSAGWNIPPYEQYF.

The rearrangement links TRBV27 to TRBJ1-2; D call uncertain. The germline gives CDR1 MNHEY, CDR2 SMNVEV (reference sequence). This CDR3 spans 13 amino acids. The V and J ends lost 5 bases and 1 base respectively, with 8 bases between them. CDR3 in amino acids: CASSVQSNYGYTF. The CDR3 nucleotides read TGTGCCAGCAGTGTACAAAGTAACTATGGCTACACCTTC.

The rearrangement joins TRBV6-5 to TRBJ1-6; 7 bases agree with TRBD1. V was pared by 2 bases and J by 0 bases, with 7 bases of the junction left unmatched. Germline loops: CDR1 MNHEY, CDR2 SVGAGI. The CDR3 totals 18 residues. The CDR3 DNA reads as TGTGCCAGCAGTTACAAGTGGACAGGTAGCTCCTATAATTCACCCCTCCACTTT. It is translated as CASSYKWTGSSYNSPLHF.

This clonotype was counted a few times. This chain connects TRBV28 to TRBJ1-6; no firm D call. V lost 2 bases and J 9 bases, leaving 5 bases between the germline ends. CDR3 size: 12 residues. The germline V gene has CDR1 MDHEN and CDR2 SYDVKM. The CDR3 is CASSLVGSPLHF. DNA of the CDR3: TGTGCCAGCAGTTTAGTTGGTTCACCCCTCCACTTT.

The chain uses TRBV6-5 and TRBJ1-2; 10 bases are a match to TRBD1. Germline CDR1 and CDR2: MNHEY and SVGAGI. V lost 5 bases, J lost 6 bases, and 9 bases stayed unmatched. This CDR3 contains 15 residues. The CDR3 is CASSGQPGQGNGYTF. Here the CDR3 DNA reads TGTGCCAGCAGTGGACAACCGGGACAGGGGAATGGCTACACCTTC.

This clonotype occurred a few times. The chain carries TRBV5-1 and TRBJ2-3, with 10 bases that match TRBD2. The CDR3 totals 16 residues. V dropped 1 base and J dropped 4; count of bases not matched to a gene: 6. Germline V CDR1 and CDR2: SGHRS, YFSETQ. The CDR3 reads CASSLPQREGADTQYF. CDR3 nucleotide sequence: TGCGCCAGCAGCTTGCCCCAGCGGGAGGGCGCAGATACGCAGTATTTT. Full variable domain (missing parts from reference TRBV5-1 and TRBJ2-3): KAGVTQTPRYLIKTRGQQVTLSCSPISGHRSVSWYQQTPGQGLQFLFEYFSETQRNKGNFPGRFSGRQFSNSRSEMNVSTLELGDSALYLCASSLPQREGADTQYFGPGTRLTVL.

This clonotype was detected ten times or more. Here the CDR3 reads CAISETGTAYNEQFF. CDR3 bases: TGTGCCATCAGTGAGACCGGGACAGCCTACAATGAGCAGTTCTTC. This chain links TRBV10-3 with TRBJ2-1, with 7 bases identical to TRBD1. CDR3 length equals 15 residues. With 2 bases clipped from V and 2 bases from J, the junction kept 3 bases outside the gene matches. CDR1 and CDR2 (germline): ENHRY, SYGVKD.

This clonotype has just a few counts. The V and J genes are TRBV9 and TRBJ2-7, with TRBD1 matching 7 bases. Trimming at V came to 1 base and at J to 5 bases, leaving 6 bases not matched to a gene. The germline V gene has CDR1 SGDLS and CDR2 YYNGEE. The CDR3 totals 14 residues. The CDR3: CASSVSDRADEQYF. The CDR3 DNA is TGTGCCAGCAGCGTAAGCGACAGGGCGGACGAGCAGTACTTC.

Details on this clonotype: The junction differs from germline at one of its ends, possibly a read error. The CDR3 nucleotides are TGTGCCAGCAGGGATTACGGGGCTAACTATGACTACACCTTC. Encoded protein: CASRDYGANYDYTF. The rearrangement joins TRBV12-3 or TRBV12-4 to TRBJ1-2, with a tentative D call TRBD1 (5 bases). CDR3 length equals 14 residues.

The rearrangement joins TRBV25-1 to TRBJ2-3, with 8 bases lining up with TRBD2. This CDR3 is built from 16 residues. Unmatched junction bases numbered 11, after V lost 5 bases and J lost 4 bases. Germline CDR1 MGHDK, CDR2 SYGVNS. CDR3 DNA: TGTGCCAGCAGTAAAGCGACGGGGGGGAGGTCAGATACGCAGTATTTT. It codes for CASSKATGGRSDTQYF.

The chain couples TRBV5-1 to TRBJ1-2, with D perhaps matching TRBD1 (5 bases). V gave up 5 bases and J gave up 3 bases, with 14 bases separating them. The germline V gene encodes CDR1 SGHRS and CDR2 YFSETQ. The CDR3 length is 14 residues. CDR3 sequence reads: CASREQVRDYGYTF. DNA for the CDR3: TGCGCCAGCAGAGAACAGGTCCGGGACTATGGCTACACCTTC.

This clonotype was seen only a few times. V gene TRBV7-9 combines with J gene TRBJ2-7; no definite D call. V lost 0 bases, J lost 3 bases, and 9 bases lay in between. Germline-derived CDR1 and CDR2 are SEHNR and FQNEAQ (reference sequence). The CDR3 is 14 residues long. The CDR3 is CASSLAGLHYEQYF. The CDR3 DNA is TGTGCCAGCAGCTTAGCAGGGCTTCACTACGAGCAGTACTTC. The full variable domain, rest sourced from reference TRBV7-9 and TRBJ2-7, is DTGVSQNPRHKITKRGQNVTFRCDPISEHNRLYWYRQTLGQGPEFLTYFQNEAQLEKSRLLSDRFSAERPKGSFSTLEIQRTEQGDSAMYLCASSLAGLHYEQYFGPGTRLTVT.

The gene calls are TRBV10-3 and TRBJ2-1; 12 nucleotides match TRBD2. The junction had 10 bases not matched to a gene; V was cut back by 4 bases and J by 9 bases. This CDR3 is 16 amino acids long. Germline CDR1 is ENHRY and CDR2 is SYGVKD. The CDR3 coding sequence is TGTGCCATCAGTGGACTAGCGGGAGTTGGTCGGAGTGAGCAGTTCTTC. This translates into CAISGLAGVGRSEQFF.

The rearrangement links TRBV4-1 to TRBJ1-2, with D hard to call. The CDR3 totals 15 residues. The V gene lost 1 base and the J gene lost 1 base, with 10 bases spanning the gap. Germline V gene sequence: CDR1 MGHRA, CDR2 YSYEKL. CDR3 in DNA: TGCGCCAGCAGCCAAGGTTTATCCAGTAACTATGGCTACACCTTC. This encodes CASSQGLSSNYGYTF.

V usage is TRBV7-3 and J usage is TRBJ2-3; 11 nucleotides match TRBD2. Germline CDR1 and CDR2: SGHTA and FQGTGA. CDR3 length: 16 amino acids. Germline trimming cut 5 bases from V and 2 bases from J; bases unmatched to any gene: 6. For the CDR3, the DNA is TGTGCCAGCAGCCTATTAGCGGGGGGGACCACAGATACGCAGTATTTT. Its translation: CASSLLAGGTTDTQYF.

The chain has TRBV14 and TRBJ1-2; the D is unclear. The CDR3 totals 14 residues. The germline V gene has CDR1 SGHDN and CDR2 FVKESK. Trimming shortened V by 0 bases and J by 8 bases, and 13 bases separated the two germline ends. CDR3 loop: CASSQDARVGGYTF. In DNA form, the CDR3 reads TGTGCCAGCAGCCAAGATGCTCGGGTTGGAGGCTACACCTTC.

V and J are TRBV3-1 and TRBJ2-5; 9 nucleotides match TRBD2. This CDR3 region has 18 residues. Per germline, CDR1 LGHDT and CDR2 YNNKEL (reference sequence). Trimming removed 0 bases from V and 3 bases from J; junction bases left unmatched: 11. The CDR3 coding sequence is TGTGCCAGCAGCCAAGATCATGCTAGCGGGAAAATCAAAGAGACCCAGTACTTC. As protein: CASSQDHASGKIKETQYF.

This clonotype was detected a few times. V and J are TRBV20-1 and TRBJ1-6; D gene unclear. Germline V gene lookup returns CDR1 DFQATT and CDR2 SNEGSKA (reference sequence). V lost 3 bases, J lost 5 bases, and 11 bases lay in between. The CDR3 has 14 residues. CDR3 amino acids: CSASEVSNNSPLHF. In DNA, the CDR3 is TGCAGTGCTAGCGAGGTCTCTAATAATTCACCCCTCCACTTT.

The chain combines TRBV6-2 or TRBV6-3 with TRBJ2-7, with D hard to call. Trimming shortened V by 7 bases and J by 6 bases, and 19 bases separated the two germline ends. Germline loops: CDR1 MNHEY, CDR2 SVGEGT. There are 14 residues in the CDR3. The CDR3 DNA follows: TGTGCCAGCACCAACGGAGCTAGTCGTGGCGAGCAGTACTTC. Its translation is CASTNGASRGEQYF.

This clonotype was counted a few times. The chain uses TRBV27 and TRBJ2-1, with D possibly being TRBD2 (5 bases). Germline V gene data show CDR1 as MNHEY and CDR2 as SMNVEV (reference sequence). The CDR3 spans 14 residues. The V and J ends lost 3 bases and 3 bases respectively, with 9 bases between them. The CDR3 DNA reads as TGTGCCAGCAGTTTTGACTACGGCTACAATGAGCAGTTCTTC. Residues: CASSFDYGYNEQFF.

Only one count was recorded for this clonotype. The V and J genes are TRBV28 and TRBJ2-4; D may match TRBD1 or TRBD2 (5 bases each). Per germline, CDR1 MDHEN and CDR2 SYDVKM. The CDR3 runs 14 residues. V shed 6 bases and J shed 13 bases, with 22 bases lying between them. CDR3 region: CASRWRQRTTEQYF. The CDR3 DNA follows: TGTGCCAGCAGGTGGAGGCAGAGGACAACTGAGCAGTACTTC. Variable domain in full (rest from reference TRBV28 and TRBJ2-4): DVKVTQSSRYLVKRTGEKVFLECVQDMDHENMFWYRQDPGLGLRLIYFSYDVKMKEKGDIPEGYSVSREKKERFSLILESASTNQTSMYLCASRWRQRTTEQYFGAGTRLSVL.

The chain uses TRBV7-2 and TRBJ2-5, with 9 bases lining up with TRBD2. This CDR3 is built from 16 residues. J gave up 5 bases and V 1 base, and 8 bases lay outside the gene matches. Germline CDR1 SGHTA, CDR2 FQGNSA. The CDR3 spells CASSLEVAGGGETQYF. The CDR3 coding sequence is TGTGCCAGCAGCTTAGAGGTGGCGGGAGGGGGGGAGACCCAGTACTTC.

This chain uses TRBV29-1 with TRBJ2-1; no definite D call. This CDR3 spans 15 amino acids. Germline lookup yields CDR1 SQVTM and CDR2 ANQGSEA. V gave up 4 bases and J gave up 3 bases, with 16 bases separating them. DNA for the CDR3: TGCAGCGTTGTCCTCTGGAGTCCCCACTACAATGAGCAGTTCTTC. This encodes CSVVLWSPHYNEQFF.

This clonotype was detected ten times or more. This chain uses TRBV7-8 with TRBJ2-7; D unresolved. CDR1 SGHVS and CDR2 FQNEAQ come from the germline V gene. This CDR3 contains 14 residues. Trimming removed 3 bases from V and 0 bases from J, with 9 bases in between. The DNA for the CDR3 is TGTGCCAGCAGCTTGCAAGGGCCCTCCTACGAGCAGTACTTC. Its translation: CASSLQGPSYEQYF.